The rows below give T cell receptor beta chains drawn from one sample of a study of CD8 T cells in ankylosing spondylitis. Via MiXCR, TCRdb re-called the 5' RACE reads, giving one row per CDR3 protein. The sample includes 300,000 to 350,000 distinct CDR3 sequences, about 15% of them seen just once. The sequenced material came from blood, either unsorted or a sorted T cell fraction (not recorded which). The receptor set was obtained from a male donor with ankylosing spondylitis or in good health (not recorded which). Each CDR3 is given with its conserved first and last residue. Each record gives: V gene, J gene, D gene, clone size, CDR3 DNA, CDR3 protein. D genes are given only for firm matches. Expanded clones are given a class, and other clones once, few, many or no size at all.

v_call: TRBV7-2; j_call: TRBJ2-1; d_call: TRBD2; clone_size: -; cdr3_nt: TGTGCCAGCAGCCTTCCTAGCGGGAGGGCCCACAATGAGCAGTTCTTC; cdr3_aa: CASSLPSGRAHNEQFF
v_call: TRBV14; j_call: TRBJ2-5; d_call: TRBD2; clone_size: few; cdr3_nt: TGTGCCAGCAGCCCTCGGACTAGCGGGGCCCAGTACTTC; cdr3_aa: CASSPRTSGAQYF
v_call: TRBV9; j_call: TRBJ2-1; d_call: TRBD2; clone_size: many; cdr3_nt: TGTGCCAGCAGCGTGGCGGGAGGCAATGAGCAGTTCTTC; cdr3_aa: CASSVAGGNEQFF
v_call: TRBV20-1; j_call: TRBJ1-2; d_call: -; clone_size: -; cdr3_nt: TGCAGTGCTAGAGGGCAGCTCGGTGGGTATGGCTACACCTTC; cdr3_aa: CSARGQLGGYGYTF
v_call: TRBV12-3/TRBV12-4; j_call: TRBJ2-7; d_call: -; clone_size: -; cdr3_nt: TGTGCCAGCGCGGACAGCGGACCCTACGAGCAGTACTTC; cdr3_aa: CASADSGPYEQYF
v_call: TRBV7-2; j_call: TRBJ2-3; d_call: -; clone_size: -; cdr3_nt: TGTGCCAGCAGCTTCGACCATGCCACAGATACGCAGTATTTT; cdr3_aa: CASSFDHATDTQYF
v_call: TRBV7-2; j_call: TRBJ2-1; d_call: -; clone_size: -; cdr3_nt: TGTGCCAGCAGCTTAATCAGGAGCTACAATGAGCAGTTCTTC; cdr3_aa: CASSLIRSYNEQFF
v_call: TRBV7-2; j_call: TRBJ2-5; d_call: -; clone_size: -; cdr3_nt: TGTGCCAGCAGCTCAGGGCCGATGGTGGGGGAGACCCAGTACTTC; cdr3_aa: CASSSGPMVGETQYF
v_call: TRBV2; j_call: TRBJ2-3; d_call: -; clone_size: few; cdr3_nt: TGTGCCAGCAGTGATGGATGGATTCCCACAGATACGCAGTATTTT; cdr3_aa: CASSDGWIPTDTQYF
v_call: TRBV11-3; j_call: TRBJ2-3; d_call: TRBD2; clone_size: -; cdr3_nt: TGTGCCAGCAGCCGCGGGGGGGACTACACAGATACGCAGTATTTT; cdr3_aa: CASSRGGDYTDTQYF
v_call: TRBV9; j_call: TRBJ2-1; d_call: -; clone_size: -; cdr3_nt: TGTGCCAGCAGCGCCCGACTAGAGGGGAGGAATGAGCAGTTCTTC; cdr3_aa: CASSARLEGRNEQFF
v_call: TRBV11-2; j_call: TRBJ2-7; d_call: -; clone_size: once; cdr3_nt: TGTGCCAGCAGCTTAGAAGCAGGGCGAACCTACGAGCAGTACTTC; cdr3_aa: CASSLEAGRTYEQYF
v_call: TRBV20-1; j_call: TRBJ2-1; d_call: TRBD2; clone_size: few; cdr3_nt: TGCAGTGCTAGAGATTCGAGCGGGAGCCCCCATGAGCAGTTCTTC; cdr3_aa: CSARDSSGSPHEQFF
v_call: TRBV7-6; j_call: TRBJ2-5; d_call: -; clone_size: -; cdr3_nt: TGTGCCAGCAGCCCACGACCGGGAGTCGAGACCCAGTACTTC; cdr3_aa: CASSPRPGVETQYF
v_call: TRBV5-1; j_call: TRBJ2-7; d_call: TRBD1; clone_size: -; cdr3_nt: TGCGCCAGCAGCCTCTGGGACAGGGGCTACGAGCAGTACTTC; cdr3_aa: CASSLWDRGYEQYF
v_call: TRBV4-2; j_call: TRBJ2-1; d_call: TRBD2; clone_size: -; cdr3_nt: TGTGCCAGCAGCCCGGGACTAGCGGGGGCGAAGGGTCTGGATGAGCAGTTCTTC; cdr3_aa: CASSPGLAGAKGLDEQFF
v_call: TRBV11-2; j_call: TRBJ2-1; d_call: -; clone_size: -; cdr3_nt: TGTGCCAGCAGCTTAAGGACAGCACTTTACAATGAGCAGTTCTTC; cdr3_aa: CASSLRTALYNEQFF
v_call: TRBV10-3; j_call: TRBJ2-1; d_call: TRBD2; clone_size: -; cdr3_nt: TGTGCCATCAGTGAGCCCCTCCGGGGGGGTGAGCAGTTCTTC; cdr3_aa: CAISEPLRGGEQFF
v_call: TRBV20-1; j_call: TRBJ2-1; d_call: TRBD2; clone_size: few; cdr3_nt: TGCAGTGCTAGAGGGGGGGGCTACAATGAGCAGTTCTTC; cdr3_aa: CSARGGGYNEQFF
v_call: TRBV5-5; j_call: TRBJ2-3; d_call: TRBD2; clone_size: -; cdr3_nt: TGTGCCAGCAGCTTGGAGTTTAGCGGGAGGGCCACAGATACGCAGTATTTT; cdr3_aa: CASSLEFSGRATDTQYF
v_call: TRBV12-3/TRBV12-4; j_call: TRBJ2-5; d_call: TRBD1; clone_size: -; cdr3_nt: TGTGCCAGCAGTTACCGACAGGGTAGGGAGACCCAGTACTTC; cdr3_aa: CASSYRQGRETQYF
v_call: TRBV10-3; j_call: TRBJ1-5; d_call: TRBD1; clone_size: -; cdr3_nt: TGTGCCATCAGTGCAGGGACAGCAAATCAGCCCCAGCATTTT; cdr3_aa: CAISAGTANQPQHF
v_call: TRBV12-3/TRBV12-4; j_call: TRBJ1-3; d_call: -; clone_size: few; cdr3_nt: TGTGCCAGCAGTCCCCTCTTCGCGGGAAACACCATATATTTT; cdr3_aa: CASSPLFAGNTIYF
v_call: TRBV2; j_call: TRBJ2-7; d_call: -; clone_size: few; cdr3_nt: TGTGCCAGCAGTGACCCCGGGAGCTACGAGCAGTACTTC; cdr3_aa: CASSDPGSYEQYF
v_call: TRBV12-3/TRBV12-4; j_call: TRBJ1-1; d_call: -; clone_size: -; cdr3_nt: TGTGCCAGCAGTCCCTCTCCGGGTATTGAAGCTTTCTTT; cdr3_aa: CASSPSPGIEAFF
v_call: TRBV5-1; j_call: TRBJ2-7; d_call: -; clone_size: few; cdr3_nt: TGCGCCAGCAGCTTGTTCACTGCGTGGGACTACGAGCAGTACTTC; cdr3_aa: CASSLFTAWDYEQYF
v_call: TRBV6-5; j_call: TRBJ1-2; d_call: -; clone_size: few; cdr3_nt: TGTGCCAGCAGTTCCCGCAGCCCCGGGCAGGGCTACACCTTC; cdr3_aa: CASSSRSPGQGYTF
v_call: TRBV19; j_call: TRBJ2-7; d_call: TRBD2; clone_size: -; cdr3_nt: TGTGCGGTTCTATCCCGGGCGGGAGACGAGCAGTACTTC; cdr3_aa: CAVLSRAGDEQYF
v_call: TRBV5-1; j_call: TRBJ2-3; d_call: -; clone_size: few; cdr3_nt: TGCGCCAGCAGGCTTGGACCCAGCACAGATACGCAGTATTTT; cdr3_aa: CASRLGPSTDTQYF
v_call: TRBV12-3/TRBV12-4; j_call: TRBJ2-5; d_call: TRBD2; clone_size: few; cdr3_nt: TGTGCCAGCAGTTTATTCGGCGGGAGGGGGGCCCAGTACTTC; cdr3_aa: CASSLFGGRGAQYF
v_call: TRBV20-1; j_call: TRBJ1-5; d_call: -; clone_size: -; cdr3_nt: TGCAGTGCTGGAGGCGGACTCGGAGATCAGCCCCAGCATTTT; cdr3_aa: CSAGGGLGDQPQHF
v_call: TRBV12-3/TRBV12-4; j_call: TRBJ2-7; d_call: -; clone_size: few; cdr3_nt: TGTGCCAGCAGCCGGGACTTCTTGCTCGAGCAGTACTTC; cdr3_aa: CASSRDFLLEQYF
v_call: TRBV6-5; j_call: TRBJ2-3; d_call: TRBD1; clone_size: many; cdr3_nt: TGTGCCAGCAGGTACAGGGGTTTAACAGATACGCAGTATTTT; cdr3_aa: CASRYRGLTDTQYF
v_call: TRBV6-1; j_call: TRBJ1-2; d_call: -; clone_size: few; cdr3_nt: TGTGCCAGCAGGGTCCCGGGACAAACTTTTTACACCTTC; cdr3_aa: CASRVPGQTFYTF
v_call: TRBV7-9; j_call: TRBJ2-2; d_call: -; clone_size: -; cdr3_nt: TGTGCCAGCAGCTTAATGACAGACACCGGGGAGCTGTTTTTT; cdr3_aa: CASSLMTDTGELFF
v_call: TRBV29-1; j_call: TRBJ2-1; d_call: TRBD2; clone_size: -; cdr3_nt: TGCAGCGTTGGAGGGAGGACTAGCGGGTACAATGAGCAGTTCTTC; cdr3_aa: CSVGGRTSGYNEQFF
v_call: TRBV20-1; j_call: TRBJ2-2; d_call: -; clone_size: few; cdr3_nt: TGCAGTGCTAGTAAGGGGACCTGGGAGCTGTTTTTT; cdr3_aa: CSASKGTWELFF
v_call: TRBV10-3; j_call: TRBJ1-4; d_call: -; clone_size: few; cdr3_nt: TGTGCCATCAGTGGAACAGGTCCGAATGAAAAACTGTTTTTT; cdr3_aa: CAISGTGPNEKLFF
v_call: TRBV20-1; j_call: TRBJ1-1; d_call: TRBD1; clone_size: -; cdr3_nt: TGCAGTGCTAGCCGGGACAGGGGAAATAAGGCTTTCTTT; cdr3_aa: CSASRDRGNKAFF
v_call: TRBV5-1; j_call: TRBJ1-1; d_call: -; clone_size: -; cdr3_nt: TGCGCCAGCAGCCCGAGCCGGAAGACTGAAGCTTTCTTT; cdr3_aa: CASSPSRKTEAFF
v_call: TRBV7-7; j_call: TRBJ2-1; d_call: TRBD1; clone_size: few; cdr3_nt: TGTGCCAGCAGCCCCGGGACAGGGGGACCTTACAATGAGCAGTTCTTC; cdr3_aa: CASSPGTGGPYNEQFF
v_call: TRBV12-3/TRBV12-4; j_call: TRBJ1-2; d_call: -; clone_size: -; cdr3_nt: TGTGCCAGCACTCCACTAGGACTCGGAACCTTC; cdr3_aa: CASTPLGLGTF
v_call: TRBV29-1; j_call: TRBJ1-1; d_call: -; clone_size: few; cdr3_nt: TGCAGCGCCAACCAGGGAGGCCTGAACACTGAAGCTTTCTTT; cdr3_aa: CSANQGGLNTEAFF
v_call: TRBV6-1; j_call: TRBJ2-7; d_call: TRBD2; clone_size: few; cdr3_nt: TGTGCCAGCAGGCCTAGCGGGAGGGACAACGAGCAGTACTTC; cdr3_aa: CASRPSGRDNEQYF
v_call: TRBV5-1; j_call: TRBJ2-1; d_call: -; clone_size: many; cdr3_nt: TGCGCCAGCAGACCTGATTGGACCCCGGGGAACAGTGAGCAGTTCTTC; cdr3_aa: CASRPDWTPGNSEQFF
v_call: TRBV27; j_call: TRBJ2-5; d_call: -; clone_size: few; cdr3_nt: TGTGCCAGCAGTTTTCGATGGGAAGAGACCCAGTACTTC; cdr3_aa: CASSFRWEETQYF
v_call: TRBV6-5; j_call: TRBJ1-6; d_call: TRBD1; clone_size: -; cdr3_nt: TGTGCCAGCAGTTACCTCCGACAGGGCCTCTCCTATAATTCACCCCTCCACTTT; cdr3_aa: CASSYLRQGLSYNSPLHF
v_call: TRBV7-2; j_call: TRBJ1-4; d_call: TRBD1; clone_size: -; cdr3_nt: TGTGCCAGCAGCTCGCACAGGGGAGTAGGGGAAAAACTGTTTTTT; cdr3_aa: CASSSHRGVGEKLFF
v_call: TRBV29-1; j_call: TRBJ1-1; d_call: TRBD1; clone_size: -; cdr3_nt: TGCAGCGTTCCGACAGGGATGAACACTGAAGCTTTCTTT; cdr3_aa: CSVPTGMNTEAFF
v_call: TRBV12-3/TRBV12-4; j_call: TRBJ1-1; d_call: -; clone_size: many; cdr3_nt: TGTGCCAGCGGCACCAGACGCATGAACACTGAAGCTTTCTTT; cdr3_aa: CASGTRRMNTEAFF
v_call: TRBV7-9; j_call: TRBJ2-5; d_call: TRBD1; clone_size: few; cdr3_nt: TGTGCCAGCAGCCAAACAGGGGGAGCTTACCAAGAGACCCAGTACTTC; cdr3_aa: CASSQTGGAYQETQYF
v_call: TRBV12-3/TRBV12-4; j_call: TRBJ1-2; d_call: -; clone_size: few; cdr3_nt: TGTGCCAGCGGGGGCTACTATGGCTACACCTTC; cdr3_aa: CASGGYYGYTF
v_call: TRBV12-3/TRBV12-4; j_call: TRBJ1-1; d_call: TRBD1; clone_size: many; cdr3_nt: TGTGCCAGCAGGACTACAGGGGATGAAGCTTTCTTT; cdr3_aa: CASRTTGDEAFF
v_call: TRBV20-1; j_call: TRBJ2-7; d_call: -; clone_size: few; cdr3_nt: TGCAGTGCTAGCCGAGGGCACGAGCAGTACTTC; cdr3_aa: CSASRGHEQYF
v_call: TRBV2; j_call: TRBJ2-1; d_call: -; clone_size: few; cdr3_nt: TGTGCCAGCATGGGGCTCCCTCGGGATGAGCAGTTCTTC; cdr3_aa: CASMGLPRDEQFF